These 32 T cell receptor beta chains originate from one sample sequenced in a study of blood T cell repertoires in COVID-19. Only in-frame clones appear in the TCRdb table, and some are missing; sequencing was by immunoSEQ multiplex PCR. In the table there are about 180,000 clones, 85% to 90% of which are singletons. The sample comprised PBMCs or T cells enriched from blood (not recorded which). These receptors were obtained from a woman aged 40-49 years with acute COVID-19.

A few counts support this clone. The V gene is TRBV19, the J gene TRBJ1-5; perhaps TRBD1 as D (5 bases). Germline V gene sequence: CDR1 LNHDA, CDR2 SQIVND (reference sequence). Trimming removed 7 bases at V and 2 bases at J, with 21 bases between. This CDR3 has 17 residues. In DNA, the CDR3 is TGTGCCAGTAACCCCCCCGGCCGGGGGGGACGCAATCAGCCCCAGCATTTT. This encodes CASNPPGRGGRNQPQHF.

The chain has TRBV7-9 and TRBJ1-3, with a tentative D call TRBD1 (6 bases). Germline-derived CDR1 and CDR2 are SEHNR and FQNEAQ (reference sequence). The CDR3 loop spans 18 amino acids. Trimming pared 3 bases from V and 2 bases from J, leaving 20 bases between. The CDR3 protein is CASSLGRTTGFTGNTIYF. Here the CDR3 DNA reads TGTGCCAGCAGCTTGGGGAGAACCACAGGGTTTACTGGAAACACCATATATTTT.

The chain joins TRBV19 to TRBJ1-2; the match to TRBD1 covers 8 bases. This CDR3 comprises 13 residues. With 4 bases clipped from V and 7 bases from J, the junction kept 5 bases outside the gene matches. The germline CDR1 and CDR2 sequences are LNHDA and SQIVND (reference sequence). CDR3 sequence (DNA): TGTGCCAGTAGTACCCGGACAGGGAGTGGCTACACCTTC. The encoded protein is CASSTRTGSGYTF.

The chain couples TRBV5-1 to TRBJ2-7; TRBD2 might be the D (6 bases). Germline V lookup: CDR1 SGHRS, CDR2 YFSETQ. Trimming shortened V by 1 base and J by 6 bases, and 11 bases separated the two germline ends. CDR3 length: 13 residues. The CDR3 DNA sequence: TGCGCCAGCAGCTTGAAGATGGGAGGCGAGCAGTACTTC. Translation: CASSLKMGGEQYF.

The rearrangement links TRBV24-1 to TRBJ2-1; TRBD1 agrees at 7 bases. CDR1 KGHDR and CDR2 SFDVKD come from the germline V gene. The CDR3 spans 15 residues. With V trimmed by 4 bases and J by 3 bases, 5 bases remained unmatched. The CDR3 nucleotides are TGTGCCACCAGTGACCGACAGGGTGACTACAATGAGCAGTTCTTC. Translated: CATSDRQGDYNEQFF.

The chain links TRBV2 to TRBJ1-2; TRBD1 matches 9 bases. The CDR3 covers 13 residues. The germline V gene has CDR1 SNHLY and CDR2 FYNNEI. With V trimmed by 6 bases and J by 4 bases, 3 bases remained unmatched. The CDR3 loop reads CASRRQGVYGYTF. For the CDR3, the DNA is TGTGCCAGCAGAAGACAGGGGGTCTATGGCTACACCTTC.

V gene TRBV29-1 combines with J gene TRBJ2-3, with TRBD2 identical over 7 bases. The trim removed 8 bases at V and 6 bases at J, leaving 14 bases unmatched. The germline CDR1 and CDR2 sequences are SQVTM and ANQGSEA. This CDR3 contains 14 residues. In DNA, the CDR3 is TGCAGCTCTGCCGCCGGGAGGAGGAGTGATACGCAGTATTTT. Translated, it gives CSSAAGRRSDTQYF.

The V and J genes are TRBV4-1 and TRBJ2-5, with a weak D call TRBD2 (7 bases). Trimming took off 1 base at V and 3 bases at J, with 18 bases between the two ends. Germline loops: CDR1 MGHRA, CDR2 YSYEKL. The CDR3 is made up of 17 amino acids. CDR3 sequence (DNA): TGCGCCAGCAGCCAAGGAGACTGGCGGGGGCGAAAAGAGACCCAGTACTTC. This gives the protein CASSQGDWRGRKETQYF.

The chain joins TRBV3-1 (or the pseudogene TRBV3-2) to TRBJ2-7; no reliable D call. Trimming cost V 1 base and J 2 bases, with 12 bases left between them. The germline V gene encodes CDR1 LGHDT and CDR2 YNNKEL (reference sequence). CDR3 length: 15 amino acids. In nucleotides, the CDR3 is TGTGCCAGCAGCCAAGGGAGACGGATCCCCTACGAGCAGTACTTC. This sequence encodes CASSQGRRIPYEQYF.

CDR3 loop: CASSLRWGLAGANTGELFF. In nucleotides, the CDR3 is TGTGCCAGCAGCTTACGATGGGGACTAGCGGGAGCCAACACCGGGGAGCTGTTTTTT. V is TRBV7-8 and J is TRBJ2-2; 14 bases are shared with TRBD2. The CDR3 length is 19 residues. The ends lost 2 bases at V and 2 bases at J; junction bases unmatched: 7. CDR1 SGHVS and CDR2 FQNEAQ come from the germline V gene. Full variable domain (rest looked up from reference TRBV7-8 and TRBJ2-2): GAGVSQSPRYKVAKRGQDVALRCDPISGHVSLFWYQQALGQGPEFLTYFQNEAQLDKSGLPSDRFFAERPEGSVSTLKIQRTQQEDSAVYLCASSLRWGLAGANTGELFFGEGSRLTVL.

The chain combines TRBV18 with TRBJ2-7; 9 positions match TRBD1. This CDR3 is built from 15 residues. After removal of 3 bases from V and 0 bases from J, the junction contained 3 bases not matched to a gene. From germline, CDR1 is KGHSH and CDR2 LQKENI. The CDR3 region has the DNA TGTGCCAGCTCACCGGGACAGGGCTTCTCCTACGAGCAGTACTTC. Translation gives CASSPGQGFSYEQYF.

This rearrangement joins TRBV12-5 to TRBJ2-5, with TRBD1 matching 7 bases. The CDR3 loop spans 12 amino acids. Germline V gene sequence: CDR1 LGHNT, CDR2 FRNRAP. The J segment lost 5 bases and the V segment lost 5 bases, leaving 2 bases of the junction unmatched. The CDR3 spells CASGDRVETQYF. In DNA form, the CDR3 reads TGTGCTAGTGGTGACAGGGTTGAGACCCAGTACTTC.

The chain carries TRBV18 and TRBJ1-2, with TRBD1 matching 7 bases. The CDR3 extends over 14 amino acids. The ends lost 7 bases at V and 4 bases at J; junction bases unmatched: 9. Germline V CDR1 and CDR2: KGHSH, LQKENI. CDR3 coding DNA: TGTGCCAGCTTCACCACAGGGGCGGGCTATGGCTACACCTTC. It translates to CASFTTGAGYGYTF.

The chain combines TRBV7-9 with TRBJ2-3; D perhaps matches TRBD2 (5 bases). Germline values: CDR1 SEHNR, CDR2 FQNEAQ (reference sequence). Trimming took 0 bases from V and 3 from J, leaving 7 bases between them. The CDR3 sequence is 14 residues long. CDR3 region: CASSLAGATDTQYF. CDR3 in DNA: TGTGCCAGCAGCTTAGCGGGAGCTACAGATACGCAGTATTTT.

The chain uses TRBV6-1 and TRBJ2-2; possible D gene TRBD1, 5 bases. The germline CDR1 and CDR2 sequences are MNHNS and SASEGT. The CDR3 is 15 residues long. Trimming took 3 bases from V and 3 from J, leaving 11 bases between them. As DNA, the CDR3 is TGTGCCAGCAGTGACAGGGTGATGGACACCGGGGAGCTGTTTTTT. This codes for CASSDRVMDTGELFF.

The J gene is TRBJ2-1, the V gene TRBV11-2; D possibly corresponds to TRBD1 (5 bases). The ends were cut back, 2 bases at V and 0 bases at J, with 20 bases in the middle. The CDR3 sequence is 19 residues long. The germline gives CDR1 SGHAT, CDR2 FQNNGV. CDR3 sequence (DNA): TGTGCCAGCAGCTTACATGGGATCAGGGAATGGAGCTCCTACAATGAGCAGTTCTTC. This codes for CASSLHGIREWSSYNEQFF.

The chain combines TRBV19 with TRBJ1-5; perhaps TRBD1 as D (6 bases). The germline CDR1 and CDR2 sequences are LNHDA and SQIVND (reference sequence). There are 13 residues in the CDR3. Trimming shortened V by 6 bases and J by 3 bases, and 9 bases separated the two germline ends. The CDR3 sequence: CASRGTHNQPQHF. The CDR3 DNA is TGTGCCAGTAGAGGGACACACAATCAGCCCCAGCATTTT. Full variable domain (outside the CDR3, taken from reference TRBV19 and TRBJ1-5): DGGITQSPKYLFRKEGQNVTLSCEQNLNHDAMYWYRQDPGQGLRLIYYSQIVNDFQKGDIAEGYSVSREKKESFPLTVTSAQKNPTAFYLCASRGTHNQPQHFGDGTRLSIL.

The chain joins TRBV12-5 to TRBJ1-1; D is possibly TRBD1 (6 bases). The CDR3 totals 13 residues. Per germline, CDR1 LGHNT and CDR2 FRNRAP. The germline V and J ends were trimmed by 5 bases and 5 bases, with 12 bases remaining between them. CDR3 nucleotide sequence: TGTGCTAGTGGTCAAAGGGGGGGGACTGAAGCTTTCTTT. As protein: CASGQRGGTEAFF.

The chain recombines TRBV27 with TRBJ1-5, with D possibly matching TRBD1 (6 bases). With 8 bases removed from V and 5 bases from J, the gap between germline ends came to 25 bases. The V gene's germline CDR1 is MNHEY and CDR2 SMNVEV (reference sequence). This CDR3 is built from 17 residues. The CDR3 nucleotides read TGTGCCAGCGCACTCCGGGACGAAGGGGGAGTATATCAGCCCCAGCATTTT. Its protein is CASALRDEGGVYQPQHF.

CDR3 sequence: CARTVLNTGELFF. DNA for the CDR3: TGTGCCAGGACAGTTCTGAACACCGGGGAGCTGTTTTTT. V and J are TRBV7-9 and TRBJ2-2; maybe TRBD1 (5 bases). The CDR3 spans 13 residues. Trimming stripped 9 bases from V and 1 base from J, with 9 bases between. Germline-derived CDR1 and CDR2 are SEHNR and FQNEAQ (reference sequence).

The gene calls are TRBV4-1 and TRBJ2-1; D possibly corresponds to TRBD1 (6 bases). Trimming stripped 2 bases from V and 1 base from J, with 12 bases between. Germline CDR1 MGHRA, CDR2 YSYEKL. CDR3 length: 16 amino acids. CDR3 sequence reads: CASSQMSQGSYNEQFF. Written as DNA, the CDR3 is TGCGCCAGCAGCCAAATGAGTCAGGGGTCCTACAATGAGCAGTTCTTC.

The chain uses TRBV5-1 and TRBJ2-3; weak D call: TRBD2 (7 bases). V lost 0 bases to trimming and J lost 0 bases, with 23 bases between them. This CDR3 contains 20 residues. Germline loops: CDR1 SGHRS, CDR2 YFSETQ. CDR3 DNA: TGCGCCAGCAGCTTGGCGGGGGGCAGAGGCTCTACTTCTAGCACAGATACGCAGTATTTT. This sequence encodes CASSLAGGRGSTSSTDTQYF. The complete variable domain, with remaining parts taken from reference TRBV5-1 and TRBJ2-3, reads KAGVTQTPRYLIKTRGQQVTLSCSPISGHRSVSWYQQTPGQGLQFLFEYFSETQRNKGNFPGRFSGRQFSNSRSEMNVSTLELGDSALYLCASSLAGGRGSTSSTDTQYFGPGTRLTVL.

CDR3 protein: CASSTRTGGRSSSYNEQFF. The CDR3 nucleotides read TGTGCCAGCAGCACACGGACAGGGGGCCGATCTAGCTCCTACAATGAGCAGTTCTTC. The chain uses TRBV13 and TRBJ2-1, with 11 bases identical to TRBD1. Germline lookup yields CDR1 PRHDT and CDR2 FYEKMQ (reference sequence). V was clipped by 5 bases and J by 0 bases; unmatched bases: 12. This CDR3 spans 19 amino acids.

The J gene is TRBJ1-5, the V gene TRBV7-9, with 9 nucleotides matching TRBD1. Germline V gives CDR1 SEHNR, CDR2 FQNEAQ (reference sequence). J lost 6 bases, V lost 5 bases, and 2 bases had no gene match. The CDR3 extends over 13 amino acids. CDR3: CASSLQGAQPQHF. Here the CDR3 DNA reads TGTGCCAGCAGCCTACAGGGGGCTCAGCCCCAGCATTTT.

V usage is TRBV4-3 and J usage is TRBJ2-4, with 7 bases that match TRBD2. Germline lookup yields CDR1 LGHNA and CDR2 YSLEER. V shed 1 base and J 8 bases; nucleotides not matched to a gene: 8. The CDR3 is 15 residues long. The CDR3 nucleotides are TGCGCCAGCAGCCAAGGTTTGCGGGGGAGCGACATTCAGTACTTC. Protein product: CASSQGLRGSDIQYF.

This chain connects TRBV24-1 to TRBJ2-1; 7 nucleotides align to TRBD1. Germline V gives CDR1 KGHDR, CDR2 SFDVKD. With 4 bases clipped from V and 0 bases from J, the junction kept 8 bases outside the gene matches. The CDR3 has 17 residues. The CDR3 coding sequence is TGTGCCACCAGTGAATATGGGACAGCGAGCTCCTACAATGAGCAGTTCTTC. Residues: CATSEYGTASSYNEQFF.

The J gene is TRBJ2-1, the V gene TRBV4-3; D gene uncertain. Trimming took off 2 bases at V and 4 bases at J, with 6 bases between the two ends. The germline CDR1 and CDR2 sequences are LGHNA and YSLEER. The CDR3 is 13 residues long. The CDR3 DNA reads TGCGCCAGCAGCCAAACCGGGTACAATGAGCAGTTCTTC. This sequence encodes CASSQTGYNEQFF.

V and J are TRBV10-3 and TRBJ1-6; the D is unclear. The CDR3 runs to 12 residues. Germline assignment: CDR1 ENHRY and CDR2 SYGVKD. V was clipped by 8 bases and J by 5 bases, with 7 bases between them. The CDR3 loop is CAISQDNSPLHF. The CDR3 DNA follows: TGTGCCATCTCGCAGGATAATTCACCCCTCCACTTT.

This clone was seen a single time. The genes are TRBV5-6 and TRBJ2-7; a weak D match, TRBD2 (5 bases). Germline CDR1 reads SGHDT; CDR2 reads YYEEEE. Trimming removed 0 bases from V and 3 bases from J, with 7 bases in between. The CDR3 is made up of 13 amino acids. CDR3 sequence: CASSLAGNYEQYF. The CDR3 nucleotides read TGTGCCAGCAGCTTGGCGGGGAACTACGAGCAGTACTTC.

This rearrangement joins TRBV2 to TRBJ2-7; D not certain. The CDR3 runs to 16 residues. The germline gives CDR1 SNHLY, CDR2 FYNNEI. The V end lost 0 bases, the J end lost 0 bases, and 12 bases lay between the germline ends. The CDR3 sequence is CASSEAPTPSSYEQYF. The CDR3 bases are TGTGCCAGCAGTGAAGCACCGACTCCGAGCTCCTACGAGCAGTACTTC.

This sequence joins TRBV10-3 and TRBJ1-6; 7 positions match TRBD1. V lost 4 bases, J lost 11 bases, and 2 bases stayed unmatched. This CDR3 comprises 12 residues. Germline CDR1 is ENHRY and CDR2 is SYGVKD. The DNA for the CDR3 is TGTGCCATCAGTGTCCAGGGGGCACCCCTCCACTTT. Residues: CAISVQGAPLHF.

The gene calls are TRBV29-1 and TRBJ2-7; D is undetermined. Germline V lookup: CDR1 SQVTM, CDR2 ANQGSEA. CDR3 length equals 11 residues. Trimming pared 5 bases from V and 6 bases from J, leaving 11 bases between. CDR3 residues: CSVLTVGEQYF. DNA for the CDR3: TGCAGCGTTCTCACAGTCGGCGAGCAGTACTTC.